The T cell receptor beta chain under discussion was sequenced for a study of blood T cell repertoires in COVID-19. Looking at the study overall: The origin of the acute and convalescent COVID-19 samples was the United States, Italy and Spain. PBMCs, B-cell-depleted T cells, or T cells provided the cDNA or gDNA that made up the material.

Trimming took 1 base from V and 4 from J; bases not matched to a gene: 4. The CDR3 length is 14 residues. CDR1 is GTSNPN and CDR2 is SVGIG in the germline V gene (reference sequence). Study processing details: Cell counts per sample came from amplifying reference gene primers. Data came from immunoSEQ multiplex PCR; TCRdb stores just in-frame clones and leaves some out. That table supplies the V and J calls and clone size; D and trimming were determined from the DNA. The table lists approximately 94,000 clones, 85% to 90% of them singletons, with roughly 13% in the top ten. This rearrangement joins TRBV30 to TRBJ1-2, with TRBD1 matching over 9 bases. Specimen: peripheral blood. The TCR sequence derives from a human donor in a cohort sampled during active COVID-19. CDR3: CAWSDSGQGYGYTF. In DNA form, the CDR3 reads TGTGCCTGGAGTGACTCGGGACAGGGCTATGGCTACACCTTC.